Listed below are T cell receptor beta chains from one sample, sequenced in a study of PD-L1 blockade in urothelial cancer. Data came from immunoSEQ multiplex PCR; TCRdb stores just in-frame clones and leaves some out. The sample has tens of thousands of clones, around four fifths seen once; the top ten hold approximately 14%. The sequenced sample was PBMCs, obtained around atezolizumab (anti-PD-L1) treatment. These receptors all come from a man at least 80 years old with urothelial cancer. The CDR3 runs from the conserved cysteine through the conserved F or W. Each record gives: clone size, D gene, J gene, V gene, CDR3 protein, CDR3 DNA. The D gene is left open where the match is weak. The size field is filled for only some rows; it gives once, few, many or a size class.

abundance: -
d_gene: TRBD1
j_gene: TRBJ1-1
v_gene: TRBV18
CDR3aa: CASSPSGTGLLNTEAFF
CDR3nt: TGTGCCAGCTCACCAAGTGGGACAGGGTTGTTGAACACTGAAGCTTTCTTT

abundance: -
d_gene: -
j_gene: TRBJ1-2
v_gene: TRBV11-2
CDR3aa: CASSLGGAGNYGYTF
CDR3nt: TGTGCCAGCAGCTTGGGCGGGGCAGGGAACTATGGCTACACCTTC

abundance: -
d_gene: TRBD1
j_gene: TRBJ1-1
v_gene: TRBV9
CDR3aa: CASSVNVGQGMNTEAFF
CDR3nt: TGTGCCAGCAGCGTAAATGTAGGACAGGGGATGAACACTGAAGCTTTCTTT

abundance: -
d_gene: -
j_gene: TRBJ1-4
v_gene: TRBV2
CDR3aa: CASRRGPNEKLFF
CDR3nt: TGTGCCAGCCGAAGAGGTCCCAATGAAAAACTGTTTTTT

abundance: -
d_gene: -
j_gene: TRBJ2-5
v_gene: TRBV5-1
CDR3aa: CASSLAGIQETQYF
CDR3nt: TGCGCCAGCAGCTTGGCGGGGATCCAAGAGACCCAGTACTTC

abundance: -
d_gene: -
j_gene: TRBJ2-1
v_gene: TRBV5-1
CDR3aa: CASSLTSGFSYNEQFF
CDR3nt: TGCGCCAGCAGCTTGACGAGCGGGTTCTCCTACAATGAGCAGTTCTTC

abundance: -
d_gene: -
j_gene: TRBJ2-7
v_gene: TRBV10-3
CDR3aa: CAISESAGQEQYF
CDR3nt: TGTGCCATCAGTGAGTCGGCAGGGCAGGAGCAGTACTTC

abundance: -
d_gene: -
j_gene: TRBJ1-1
v_gene: TRBV7-8
CDR3aa: CASSLERRSGTEAFF
CDR3nt: TGTGCCAGCAGCTTAGAGCGCAGAAGCGGGACTGAAGCTTTCTTT

abundance: -
d_gene: -
j_gene: TRBJ2-3
v_gene: TRBV2
CDR3aa: CASSAPFTDTQYF
CDR3nt: TGTGCCAGCAGTGCCCCCTTCACAGATACGCAGTATTTT

abundance: -
d_gene: -
j_gene: TRBJ2-1
v_gene: TRBV6-5
CDR3aa: CASSPYTYNEQFF
CDR3nt: TGTGCCAGCAGTCCTTATACCTACAATGAGCAGTTCTTC

abundance: -
d_gene: -
j_gene: TRBJ1-3
v_gene: TRBV2
CDR3aa: CASRFERTIYF
CDR3nt: TGTGCCAGCAGGTTCGAGAGAACCATATATTTT

abundance: -
d_gene: -
j_gene: TRBJ2-6
v_gene: TRBV7-6
CDR3aa: CASSLGAHVLTF
CDR3nt: TGTGCCAGCAGCCTAGGAGCCCACGTCCTGACTTTC

abundance: -
d_gene: TRBD2
j_gene: TRBJ2-5
v_gene: TRBV6-6
CDR3aa: CASFGRTSGSLETQYF
CDR3nt: TGTGCCAGCTTCGGTAGGACTAGCGGGAGCTTAGAGACCCAGTACTTC

abundance: -
d_gene: -
j_gene: TRBJ1-2
v_gene: TRBV6-1
CDR3aa: CASTPSGDYGYTF
CDR3nt: TGTGCCAGCACACCTTCAGGGGACTATGGCTACACCTTC

abundance: -
d_gene: -
j_gene: TRBJ2-7
v_gene: TRBV11-2
CDR3aa: CASSLSGTINGYEQYF
CDR3nt: TGTGCCAGCAGCTTATCCGGGACAATTAACGGCTACGAGCAGTACTTC

abundance: once
d_gene: TRBD2
j_gene: TRBJ2-1
v_gene: TRBV7-8
CDR3aa: CASSLVGGTYNEQFF
CDR3nt: TGTGCCAGCAGCTTAGTCGGGGGGACCTACAATGAGCAGTTCTTC

abundance: few
d_gene: -
j_gene: TRBJ2-7
v_gene: TRBV19
CDR3aa: CASSSQKDSYEQYF
CDR3nt: TGTGCCAGTAGTTCTCAGAAGGACAGCTACGAGCAGTACTTC

abundance: -
d_gene: TRBD1
j_gene: TRBJ1-2
v_gene: TRBV18
CDR3aa: CASSPSPGGPRYGYTF
CDR3nt: TGTGCCAGCTCACCCTCGCCAGGGGGCCCTCGATATGGCTACACCTTC

abundance: -
d_gene: -
j_gene: TRBJ1-3
v_gene: TRBV11-2
CDR3aa: CASSSRAGSGNTIYF
CDR3nt: TGTGCCAGCAGTTCCAGGGCTGGATCTGGAAACACCATATATTTT

abundance: -
d_gene: -
j_gene: TRBJ2-2
v_gene: TRBV5-1
CDR3aa: CASSLLEASNTGELFF
CDR3nt: TGCGCCAGCAGCTTGCTTGAGGCCTCGAACACCGGGGAGCTGTTTTTT

abundance: once
d_gene: -
j_gene: TRBJ1-3
v_gene: TRBV6-5
CDR3aa: CASGTGGNTIYF
CDR3nt: TGTGCCAGCGGCACAGGGGGAAACACCATATATTTT

abundance: -
d_gene: TRBD2
j_gene: TRBJ2-3
v_gene: TRBV29-1
CDR3aa: CSVEAASGSTDTQYF
CDR3nt: TGCAGCGTTGAGGCGGCTAGCGGGAGCACAGATACGCAGTATTTT

abundance: -
d_gene: TRBD1
j_gene: TRBJ1-2
v_gene: TRBV5-6
CDR3aa: CASSGTVYGYTF
CDR3nt: TGTGCCAGCAGCGGGACAGTCTATGGCTACACCTTC

abundance: -
d_gene: TRBD2
j_gene: TRBJ2-1
v_gene: TRBV7-2
CDR3aa: CASSFRPSGRGFRHEQFF
CDR3nt: TGTGCCAGCAGCTTTAGGCCTAGCGGGAGAGGTTTTAGGCATGAGCAGTTCTTC

abundance: -
d_gene: -
j_gene: TRBJ2-7
v_gene: TRBV20-1
CDR3aa: CSARDYYEQYF
CDR3nt: TGCAGTGCTAGAGACTACTACGAGCAGTACTTC

abundance: -
d_gene: -
j_gene: TRBJ2-3
v_gene: TRBV5-1
CDR3aa: CASSLGGSTDTQYF
CDR3nt: TGCGCCAGCAGCTTGGGAGGGAGCACAGATACGCAGTATTTT

abundance: -
d_gene: -
j_gene: TRBJ2-5
v_gene: TRBV2
CDR3aa: CASLAETQYF
CDR3nt: TGTGCCAGTTTAGCAGAGACCCAGTACTTC

abundance: -
d_gene: -
j_gene: TRBJ1-2
v_gene: TRBV6-5
CDR3aa: CASSYARRSYGYTF
CDR3nt: TGTGCCAGCAGTTACGCCCGGAGAAGCTATGGCTACACCTTC

abundance: once
d_gene: -
j_gene: TRBJ2-5
v_gene: TRBV7-7
CDR3aa: CASSLAGSVETQYF
CDR3nt: TGTGCCAGCAGCTTAGCCGGTAGCGTAGAGACCCAGTACTTC

abundance: -
d_gene: TRBD1
j_gene: TRBJ1-2
v_gene: TRBV5-6
CDR3aa: CASGTSDRGRYGYTF
CDR3nt: TGTGCCAGCGGTACATCGGACAGGGGAAGGTATGGCTACACCTTC

abundance: -
d_gene: TRBD2
j_gene: TRBJ2-1
v_gene: TRBV30
CDR3aa: CAWSVGGLAGRNNEQFF
CDR3nt: TGTGCCTGGAGTGTAGGGGGACTAGCGGGTCGAAACAATGAGCAGTTCTTC

abundance: -
d_gene: TRBD1
j_gene: TRBJ1-1
v_gene: TRBV9
CDR3aa: CASSGSGGRNTEAFF
CDR3nt: TGTGCCAGCAGCGGTTCAGGGGGGAGGAACACTGAAGCTTTCTTT

abundance: -
d_gene: -
j_gene: TRBJ2-7
v_gene: TRBV9
CDR3aa: CASSVAGDSSYEQYF
CDR3nt: TGTGCCAGCAGCGTAGCGGGAGATAGCTCCTACGAGCAGTACTTC

abundance: -
d_gene: TRBD1
j_gene: TRBJ2-1
v_gene: TRBV18
CDR3aa: CASSPDRVRNEQFF
CDR3nt: TGTGCCAGCTCACCGGACAGGGTACGGAATGAGCAGTTCTTC

abundance: -
d_gene: -
j_gene: TRBJ1-2
v_gene: TRBV27
CDR3aa: CASSLDRGTYGYTF
CDR3nt: TGTGCCAGCAGTTTAGATCGGGGTACCTATGGCTACACCTTC

abundance: once
d_gene: TRBD2
j_gene: TRBJ2-3
v_gene: TRBV29-1
CDR3aa: CSSKRGSTDTQYF
CDR3nt: TGCAGCTCCAAGCGGGGAAGCACAGATACGCAGTATTTT

abundance: -
d_gene: -
j_gene: TRBJ1-1
v_gene: TRBV27
CDR3aa: CASSTLMNTEAFF
CDR3nt: TGTGCCAGCAGCACTCTAATGAACACTGAAGCTTTCTTT

abundance: -
d_gene: -
j_gene: TRBJ2-1
v_gene: TRBV5-1
CDR3aa: CASSPPVDSYNEQFF
CDR3nt: TGCGCCAGCAGCCCGCCGGTCGACTCCTACAATGAGCAGTTCTTC

abundance: -
d_gene: TRBD1
j_gene: TRBJ1-2
v_gene: TRBV7-2
CDR3aa: CASSTGTGSYGYTF
CDR3nt: TGTGCCAGCAGCACCGGGACAGGGTCCTATGGCTACACCTTC

abundance: -
d_gene: -
j_gene: TRBJ2-5
v_gene: TRBV10-3
CDR3aa: CAISESDSQETQYF
CDR3nt: TGTGCCATCAGTGAATCGGACTCCCAAGAGACCCAGTACTTC

abundance: -
d_gene: TRBD2
j_gene: TRBJ2-3
v_gene: TRBV6-4
CDR3aa: CASSASPLAGVAQYF
CDR3nt: TGTGCCAGCAGTGCCTCCCCCCTAGCGGGAGTAGCGCAGTATTTT

abundance: -
d_gene: TRBD2
j_gene: TRBJ2-1
v_gene: TRBV5-4
CDR3aa: CASSSKREWPNSEQFF
CDR3nt: TGTGCCAGCAGCTCCAAGCGGGAGTGGCCCAATAGCGAGCAGTTCTTC

abundance: -
d_gene: TRBD1
j_gene: TRBJ1-2
v_gene: TRBV5-6
CDR3aa: CASSPPGQGRIGYTF
CDR3nt: TGTGCCAGCAGCCCACCGGGACAGGGGAGGATAGGCTACACCTTC

abundance: -
d_gene: -
j_gene: TRBJ2-3
v_gene: TRBV18
CDR3aa: CASSPASGHTDTQYF
CDR3nt: TGTGCCAGCTCACCGGCGTCGGGTCACACAGATACGCAGTATTTT

abundance: -
d_gene: -
j_gene: TRBJ2-6
v_gene: TRBV5-1
CDR3aa: CASRSGSGANVLTF
CDR3nt: TGCGCCAGCAGATCAGGGTCGGGGGCCAACGTCCTGACTTTC

abundance: -
d_gene: -
j_gene: TRBJ1-2
v_gene: TRBV30
CDR3aa: CAWSVGSGYTF
CDR3nt: TGTGCCTGGAGTGTGGGTAGCGGCTACACCTTC

abundance: -
d_gene: -
j_gene: TRBJ2-5
v_gene: TRBV30
CDR3aa: CAWSVYGGTETQYF
CDR3nt: TGTGCCTGGAGTGTATATGGAGGGACAGAGACCCAGTACTTC

abundance: -
d_gene: -
j_gene: TRBJ1-4
v_gene: TRBV5-5
CDR3aa: CASSWERLATNEKLFF
CDR3nt: TGTGCCAGCAGCTGGGAGAGGTTGGCAACTAATGAAAAACTGTTTTTT

abundance: -
d_gene: -
j_gene: TRBJ1-5
v_gene: TRBV27
CDR3aa: CASSSEGGQPQHF
CDR3nt: TGTGCCAGCAGTTCGGAAGGAGGGCAGCCCCAGCATTTT

abundance: -
d_gene: TRBD2
j_gene: TRBJ2-2
v_gene: TRBV28
CDR3aa: CASRGGVHTGELFF
CDR3nt: TGTGCCAGTCGGGGAGGGGTACACACCGGGGAGCTGTTTTTT

abundance: -
d_gene: -
j_gene: TRBJ2-2
v_gene: TRBV5-8
CDR3aa: CASSLQGPNTGELFF
CDR3nt: TGTGCCAGTAGTTTACAGGGCCCGAACACCGGGGAGCTGTTTTTT

abundance: -
d_gene: TRBD2
j_gene: TRBJ2-3
v_gene: TRBV7-9
CDR3aa: CASRRLAGGLATDTQYF
CDR3nt: TGTGCCAGCAGACGACTAGCGGGAGGCTTGGCCACAGATACGCAGTATTTT

abundance: -
d_gene: -
j_gene: TRBJ2-6
v_gene: TRBV7-6
CDR3aa: CASSLALSGANVLTF
CDR3nt: TGTGCCAGCAGCTTAGCTCTCTCTGGGGCCAACGTCCTGACTTTC

abundance: -
d_gene: TRBD2
j_gene: TRBJ2-7
v_gene: TRBV6-5
CDR3aa: CASSPLAGMQYF
CDR3nt: TGTGCCAGCAGCCCCTTAGCGGGAATGCAGTACTTC

abundance: few
d_gene: TRBD1
j_gene: TRBJ2-1
v_gene: TRBV5-1
CDR3aa: CASSQETGGPHEQFF
CDR3nt: TGCGCCAGCAGCCAAGAGACAGGGGGACCCCATGAGCAGTTCTTC

abundance: -
d_gene: TRBD1
j_gene: TRBJ1-1
v_gene: TRBV19
CDR3aa: CASNPAGTALNTEAFF
CDR3nt: TGTGCCAGCAACCCGGCCGGGACAGCGTTGAACACTGAAGCTTTCTTT

abundance: -
d_gene: -
j_gene: TRBJ1-2
v_gene: TRBV28
CDR3aa: CASSSSGRGYTF
CDR3nt: TGTGCCAGCAGCTCCTCCGGGAGAGGCTACACCTTC

abundance: -
d_gene: -
j_gene: TRBJ1-5
v_gene: TRBV4-3
CDR3aa: CASSQSPGRRDQPQHF
CDR3nt: TGCGCCAGCAGCCAATCCCCGGGACGGAGGGATCAGCCCCAGCATTTT